This T cell receptor (beta chain) was identified in a study of post-analysis software for immune sequencing data (dated by TCRdb to about 2015). In the study overall: The recorded disease courses included relapsing-remitting, secondary progressive and progressive-relapsing multiple sclerosis, and some patients had no subtype annotation. A subset of samples was prepared in parallel using single-end sample barcoding, then pooled and co-amplified after Illumina adapter ligation. Patient repertoires were compared against about a dozen previously published healthy control repertoires from donors aged roughly 6 to 28 years. The investigation overall reported the following: Direct clustering with F measure revealed strong co-clustering of samples prepared in the same batch, which led to a batch-effect correction. Compared with controls, multiple sclerosis patients had significantly lower normalized Chao1 diversity, a finding suggesting substantial peripheral T-cell clonal expansion. The multiple sclerosis patient group was slightly younger than the control group. Significantly higher frequencies in patients than in controls were found for roughly five TRBV segments, including TRBV5-6, TRBV5-1 and TRBV20-1.

Receptor amplification or capture employed PCR. Sequencing was carried out with an Illumina HiSeq 2500. Unique molecular identifiers were incorporated into TCR beta cDNA libraries to reduce PCR and sequencing biases. Every 1 to 10 million input T cells yielded around 500,000 cDNA molecules, meaning each molecule approximated one T cell. The same protocol used for the earlier healthy control dataset was applied to prepare and sequence the patient libraries. Within a given batch, samples were prepared together, multiplexed and sequenced on the same HiSeq lane. The study's own analysis went as follows. MIGEC was used to process the raw barcoded reads, and molecular identifier groups with only a single read were discarded before consensus assembly and CDR3 extraction. VDJtools was used for post-analysis of the clonotype tables, with diversity normalized by down-sampling every dataset to the smallest sample size. To correct batch-related cross-sample contamination, repertoire overlap clustering matched CDR3 amino acid sequences but not nucleotide sequences. Clones were called with MiXCR by TCRdb after fastp trimmed the public reads at Q25, and only in-frame beta chains were retained. Every CDR3 protein is listed once, alongside the most common genes and DNA of its rows. The V and J calls were determined by TCRdb, not by the authors. This sample gives over 150,000 distinct CDR3 sequences in total; around 30% of them show up just once. More than 1.3% of the sample belongs to the ten largest clones.

This clonotype was seen many times. Its antigen remains undetermined. It has no much larger one-base neighbor in the sample; base qualities were not kept. Trimming costs V 2 bases and J 0 bases, and their ends lie 13 bases apart. CDR1 and CDR2 are drawn from the germline V gene (reference sequence): SEHNR, FQNEAQ. The CDR3 has 16 amino acids, counting the end cysteine and phenylalanine. The DNA shown is the 48-base CDR3, in frame from base 1. To demonstrate the VDJtools post-analysis software, the study profiled TCR beta repertoires from the peripheral blood of 13 young patients with multiple sclerosis. The multiple sclerosis patients were children and adolescents between roughly 6 and 17 years of age.

This sequence uses TRBV7-9 and TRBJ1-2, with the D gene call left open. The sequenced sample consisted of blood. This TCR came from a girl between 10 and 17 years old with multiple sclerosis. The CDR3 protein sequence reads: CASSLRQGQPNYGYTF. The sequenced DNA: TGTGCCAGCAGCTTACGACAAGGGCAGCCTAACTATGGCTACACCTTC.